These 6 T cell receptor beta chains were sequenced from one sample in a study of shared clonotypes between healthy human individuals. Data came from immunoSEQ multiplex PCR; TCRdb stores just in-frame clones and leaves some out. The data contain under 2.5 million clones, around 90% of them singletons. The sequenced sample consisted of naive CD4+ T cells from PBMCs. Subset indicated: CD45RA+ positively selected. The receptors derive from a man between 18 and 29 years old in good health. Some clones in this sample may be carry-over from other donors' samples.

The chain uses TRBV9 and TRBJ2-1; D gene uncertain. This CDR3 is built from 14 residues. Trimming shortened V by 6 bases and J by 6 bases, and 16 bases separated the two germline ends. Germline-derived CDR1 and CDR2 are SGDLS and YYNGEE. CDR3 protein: CASTETLAGNEQFF. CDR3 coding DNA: TGTGCCAGCACAGAAACCCTGGCAGGCAATGAGCAGTTCTTC.

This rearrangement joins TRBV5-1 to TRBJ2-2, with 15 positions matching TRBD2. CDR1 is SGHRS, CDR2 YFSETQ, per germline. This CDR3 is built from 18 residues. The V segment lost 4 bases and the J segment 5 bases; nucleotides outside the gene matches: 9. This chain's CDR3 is CASSPGTSGRRGTGELFF. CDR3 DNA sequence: TGCGCCAGCAGCCCTGGGACTAGCGGGAGGAGAGGTACCGGGGAGCTGTTTTTT.

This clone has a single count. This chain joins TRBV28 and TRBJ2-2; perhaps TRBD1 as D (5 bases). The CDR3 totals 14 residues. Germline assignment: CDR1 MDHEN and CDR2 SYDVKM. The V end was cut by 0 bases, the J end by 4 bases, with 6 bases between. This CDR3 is CASSLWGPTGELFF. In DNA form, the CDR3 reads TGTGCCAGCAGTTTATGGGGGCCCACCGGGGAGCTGTTTTTT.

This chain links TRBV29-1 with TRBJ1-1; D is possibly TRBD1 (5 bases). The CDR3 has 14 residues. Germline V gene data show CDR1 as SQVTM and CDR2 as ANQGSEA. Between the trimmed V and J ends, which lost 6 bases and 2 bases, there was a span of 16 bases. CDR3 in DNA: TGCAGCGTGGCCCCGGGACTTTTTAACACTGAAGCTTTCTTT. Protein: CSVAPGLFNTEAFF.

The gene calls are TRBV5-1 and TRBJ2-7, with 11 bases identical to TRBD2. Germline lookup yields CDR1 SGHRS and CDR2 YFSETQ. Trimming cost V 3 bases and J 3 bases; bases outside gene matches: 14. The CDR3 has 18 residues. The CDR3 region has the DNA TGCGCCAGCAGCTCGTCAATACTAGCGGGAGCGCAGGGCTACGAGCAGTACTTC. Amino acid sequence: CASSSSILAGAQGYEQYF.

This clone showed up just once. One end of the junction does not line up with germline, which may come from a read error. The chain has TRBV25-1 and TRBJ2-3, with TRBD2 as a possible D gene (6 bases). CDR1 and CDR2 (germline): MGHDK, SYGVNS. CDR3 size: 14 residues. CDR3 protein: CASSQAGSRDTQYF. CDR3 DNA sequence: TGTGCCAGCAGTCAGGCGGGGAGCAGAGATACGCAGTATTTT.